This T cell receptor (beta chain) was observed in a study of T cell responses to AZD1222 COVID-19 vaccine. Profiling relied on immunoSEQ multiplex PCR, and the TCRdb table lists in-frame clones only, not all of them. This sample carries more than 60,000 clones, 80% to 90% of them seen once, and the ten largest clones take approximately 1.4%. Germline assignment: CDR1 MGHRA and CDR2 YSYEKL. With 0 bases removed from V and 5 bases from J, the gap between germline ends came to 16 bases. The CDR3 length is 16 residues. This clonotype was sampled from an adult who received the AZD1222 COVID-19 vaccine. This chain connects TRBV4-1 to TRBJ1-2; a possible D gene is TRBD1 (6 bases). Source: peripheral blood, taken 28 days after the second AZD1222 dose. This CDR3 reads CASSQESRLQGYGYTF. The CDR3 DNA reads TGCGCCAGCAGCCAAGAATCAAGACTCCAGGGGTATGGCTACACCTTC.